Listed below are T cell receptor beta chains from one sample, sequenced in a study of cytomegalovirus exposure and HLA in healthy donors. Generated by immunoSEQ multiplex PCR, the TCRdb table keeps only in-frame clones and is missing some. The sample lists around 150,000 clones, around 88% occurring once. Sequencing used PBMCs. All receptors come from a woman in her thirties in good health and CMV-seronegative. Both conserved end residues are part of each CDR3. The D gene is left open where the match is weak. Rows give clone size only sometimes, using once, few, many, or a class for an expanded clone.

-	-	TRBV27	TRBJ1-1	CASSRGGLNTEAFF	TGTGCCAGCAGTCGCGGGGGCTTGAACACTGAAGCTTTCTTT
TRBD2	-	TRBV5-8	TRBJ2-7	CASSLAGGHTYEQYF	TGTGCCAGCAGCCTGGCGGGGGGACATACCTACGAGCAGTACTTC
TRBD1	-	TRBV14	TRBJ2-7	CASSPKYRDRGAYEQYF	TGTGCCAGCAGTCCAAAATACCGGGACAGGGGAGCCTACGAGCAGTACTTC
TRBD2	-	TRBV27	TRBJ2-7	CASNRVAGGLYEQYF	TGTGCCAGCAACCGAGTCGCGGGAGGATTATACGAGCAGTACTTC
-	-	TRBV20-1	TRBJ1-2	CSAVGQYGYTF	TGCAGTGCCGTAGGACAGTATGGCTACACCTTC
TRBD1	few	TRBV28	TRBJ1-1	CASSPTGVNTEAFF	TGTGCCAGCAGTCCCACAGGGGTGAACACTGAAGCTTTCTTT
-	few	TRBV4-1	TRBJ1-1	CASSQDRNTEAFF	TGCGCCAGCAGCCAGGACAGGAACACTGAAGCTTTCTTT
-	-	TRBV9	TRBJ2-2	CASGRTGELFF	TGTGCCAGCGGGAGGACCGGGGAGCTGTTTTTT
-	-	TRBV28	TRBJ1-2	CASGGDNYGYTF	TGCGCCTCCGGGGGTGACAACTATGGCTACACCTTC
TRBD1	-	TRBV10-1	TRBJ2-1	CASSKLDRDEQFF	TGCGCCAGCAGCAAACTCGACAGGGATGAGCAGTTCTTC
TRBD2	once	TRBV10-3	TRBJ2-7	CATGLAGGPYEQYF	TGTGCCACAGGACTAGCGGGAGGGCCTTACGAGCAGTACTTC
-	once	TRBV19	TRBJ1-1	CASSIGGTNTEAFF	TGTGCCAGTAGTATAGGTGGCACGAACACTGAAGCTTTCTTT
-	once	TRBV28	TRBJ1-1	CASSLLYTEAFF	TGTGCCAGCAGTTTACTTTACACTGAAGCTTTCTTT
-	-	TRBV5-1	TRBJ1-1	CASSLSWNTEAFF	TGCGCCAGCAGCTTGAGCTGGAACACTGAAGCTTTCTTT
TRBD1	-	TRBV27	TRBJ2-1	CASSPRTGRGNEQFF	TGTGCCAGCAGTCCTCGGACAGGCCGGGGTAATGAGCAGTTCTTC
-	-	TRBV7-2	TRBJ1-5	CASSLVPVGNQPQHF	TGTGCCAGCAGCTTGGTTCCGGTAGGCAATCAGCCCCAGCATTTT
TRBD2	-	TRBV7-9	TRBJ2-2	CASNLGTTTGELFF	TGTGCCAGCAACCTCGGGACTACCACCGGGGAGCTGTTTTTT
-	-	TRBV5-1	TRBJ1-2	CASSLGQAQGGYTF	TGCGCCAGCAGCTTGGGGCAGGCACAGGGTGGCTACACCTTC
TRBD2	-	TRBV9	TRBJ2-7	CASSVGTSVTYEQYF	TGTGCCAGCAGCGTTGGGACTAGCGTTACCTACGAGCAGTACTTC
-	-	TRBV25-1	TRBJ2-4	CASSQTGQVAKNIQYF	TGTGCCAGCAGTCAAACCGGACAAGTAGCCAAAAACATTCAGTACTTC
-	-	TRBV5-4	TRBJ1-1	CASSLRRETEAFF	TGTGCCAGCAGCCTAAGGAGGGAAACTGAAGCTTTCTTT
TRBD2	once	TRBV7-9	TRBJ2-7	CASSGTSGGAPYEQYF	TGTGCCAGCAGTGGGACTAGCGGGGGGGCCCCCTACGAGCAGTACTTC
TRBD2	once	TRBV7-2	TRBJ2-1	CASRRAGNEQFF	TGTGCCAGCAGGCGAGCGGGGAATGAGCAGTTCTTC
TRBD2	once	TRBV9	TRBJ2-1	CASSHPSRGGSYNEQFF	TGTGCCAGCAGCCATCCTTCCCGGGGGGGATCCTACAATGAGCAGTTCTTC